The TCR beta chain described here comes from a study of molecular identifiers for immune sequencing clone quantification (dated by TCRdb to the late 2010s). Broadly, across the study: For a replicate experiment, RNA from around 18,000 or 91,000 naive CD8 T cells was divided into five aliquots, and four of the five aliquots were sequenced. This methods study benchmarked molecular-identifier clustering-based TCR repertoire sequencing (MIDCIRS) and TCR RNA copy counting, using CD8 T cells to do so. Broad study findings and their caveats: Spiked-in Jurkat TCR RNA (around eleven copies' worth), which is not part of the donor repertoire, was contained in the naive libraries. A single cell's worth of spiked-in Jurkat TCR RNA was reported detectable even among under 1.3 million naive CD8 T cells. Highly expanded clone sizes could be underestimated because identical TCR molecules may share a barcode. Modeling gave about 3 recovered TCR RNA copies per cell versus 9.5 to 10 by digital PCR, implying around 31% capture efficiency. In CMV-specific effector cells, clones with more than 20 RNA copies contained over 99% of molecules, whereas in naive cells such clones contained under 1% of molecules. When barcode sub-clustering was omitted, TCR diversity was inflated by chimeric consensus sequences, with chimeras reaching as high as 47%.

The library was produced with PCR. Instrument on record: Illumina HiSeq 4000. Bulk TCR libraries were prepared as previously described, using TCR primers listed in Table S5. Purification of total RNA was performed with the Qiagen AllPrep DNA/RNA kit. Before any analysis, reads coming from multiple sequencing runs of the same library were combined into one pool. The authors' analysis ran thus. Reads were retained only if their TCR constant sequence matched exactly, and those retained reads were trimmed to 150 nt and grouped according to their 12-nt molecular barcodes. Reads inside each barcode group were sub-clustered using a 15% Levenshtein threshold, and a quality-weighted consensus sequence was constructed for each RNA molecule. Non-functional sequences were excluded, and lower-count sequences lying one edit away from another sequence were also excluded. On the basis of fitting two negative binomial distributions, barcode sub-clusters with fewer than 20% of the maximum read count were discarded. TCRdb reanalyzed the raw reads on its own, using fastp at Q25 for trimming and MiXCR for clone calling, and kept in-frame beta chains. Rows are unified per CDR3 protein, each entry keeping the most common DNA and genes. TCRdb, not the authors, supplied the V and J calls. The sample table holds under 650,000 distinct CDR3 sequences, of which 20% were seen once. Of the sample, 0.85% is held by the ten largest clones.

The cysteine opens and the phenylalanine closes a CDR3 of 17 amino acids. Of all the DNA, just the CDR3 is kept, 51 bases in frame from base 1. V was cut back by 0 bases and J by 4 bases, leaving a gap of 21 bases between them. From a lookup of the germline V gene (reference sequence), CDR1 and CDR2 are DFQATT and SNEGSKA. This clonotype was found many times. The target of this receptor is not known. Qualities for individual bases were not recorded, and no much larger clone is one base off. Naive CD8 T cell libraries were made from around 20,000 to 1,000,000 sorted cells using 10%, 30% or 50% of purified RNA. Naive CD8 T cells were FACS-sorted as CD8+CD4-CCR7+CD45RA+ on a BD FACSAria II into RLT Plus buffer. More than 8 TCR copies' worth of Jurkat RNA were spiked into about 20,000-1,000,000 naive CD8 T cell samples to test detection sensitivity. Enrichment of CD8 T cells was done with RosetteSep CD8+ T Cell Enrichment Cocktail plus Ficoll-Paque, and ACK red cell lysis came afterward.

The chain uses TRBV20-1 and TRBJ2-5; perhaps TRBD2 is the D gene, with 5 bases matching. Sequenced sample: naive CD8+ T cells from blood, with Jurkat cell RNA spiked in. This specimen's cell subset or site label, interpreted: FACS-sorted CD8+CD4-CCR7+CD45RA+ naive T cells. The sequence was obtained from a human donor in good health. Some libraries in this study had Jurkat cell RNA spiked in. The DNA sequence is as follows: TGCAGTGCTAGAGATCCGTATAGTCTAGCCTCTTCAGAGACCCAGTACTTC. This encodes CSARDPYSLASSETQYF.